These 20 T cell receptor beta chains came from one sample sequenced in a study of T cell repertoires in cytomegalovirus infection. TCRdb re-called the reads with MiXCR, one entry per CDR3 protein. The data show about half a million distinct CDR3 sequences, approximately 40% seen once. These TCRs' antigens remain unknown. This specimen consisted of cultured PBMCs, obtained from culture after CMV antigen stimulation. The receptors derive from a human donor in good health (CMV status not recorded). Some clones in this sample may be carry-over from other donors' samples.

This clonotype was found a few times. The chain joins TRBV20-1 to TRBJ2-3, with D hard to call. Germline-derived CDR1 and CDR2 are DFQATT and SNEGSKA (reference sequence). This CDR3 has 13 amino acids. V was shortened by 8 bases and J by 3 bases, with 15 bases between the two germline ends. The CDR3 region has the DNA TGCAGTTTTGGGGTTGTGAGTACAGATACGCAGTATTTT. Its protein product is CSFGVVSTDTQYF.

This clonotype was seen a few times. The chain carries TRBV12-5 and TRBJ1-6; D unresolved. CDR3 length equals 11 residues. Per the germline V gene, CDR1 is LGHNT and CDR2 is FRNRAP. The V end lost 6 bases, the J end lost 7 bases, and 4 bases lay between the germline ends. CDR3 loop: CASGTNSPLHF. The CDR3 DNA is TGTGCTAGTGGGACGAATTCACCCCTCCACTTT.

The chain uses TRBV7-9 and TRBJ2-1; 7 positions match TRBD2. J lost 0 bases, V lost 2 bases, and 13 bases had no gene match. This CDR3 comprises 19 residues. Germline lookup yields CDR1 SEHNR and CDR2 FQNEAQ (reference sequence). The CDR3 bases are TGTGCCAGCAGCTTACCGAAATCGACGGAGCGGGGCTCCTACAATGAGCAGTTCTTC. This encodes CASSLPKSTERGSYNEQFF.

The rearrangement links TRBV12-3 or TRBV12-4 to TRBJ1-1; D not resolved. This CDR3 contains 12 residues. The V end lost 7 bases, the J end lost 5 bases, and 11 bases lay between the germline ends. The CDR3: CASTRTGTEAFF. DNA for the CDR3: TGTGCCAGCACACGGACTGGGACTGAAGCTTTCTTT.

The chain combines TRBV19 with TRBJ1-1; a possible D gene is TRBD1 (5 bases). Germline V gene sequence: CDR1 LNHDA, CDR2 SQIVND (reference sequence). The V and J ends lost 4 bases and 3 bases respectively, with 9 bases between them. The CDR3 is 13 amino acids. The CDR3 is CASSSRVYTEAFF. CDR3 nucleotides: TGTGCCAGTAGTAGCAGGGTCTACACTGAAGCTTTCTTT.

There are many counts of this clonotype. The CDR3 DNA reads TGTGCCAGCAGCCCCCCGTCTGTTGAGACCCAGTACTTC. As protein: CASSPPSVETQYF. The V gene is TRBV7-2, the J gene TRBJ2-5; unclear D gene. The CDR3 loop spans 13 amino acids. The V and J ends lost 5 bases and 5 bases respectively, with 12 bases between them. The germline V gene encodes CDR1 SGHTA and CDR2 FQGNSA.

This clonotype was counted only a few times. The chain links TRBV7-9 to TRBJ1-5, with D possibly matching TRBD1 (6 bases). Germline CDR1 and CDR2: SEHNR and FQNEAQ (reference sequence). V was pared by 5 bases and J by 7 bases, with 21 bases between. There are 16 residues in the CDR3. CDR3 in amino acids: CASSPLRQRRGQPQHF. The CDR3 bases are TGTGCCAGCAGCCCTTTGAGGCAGCGAAGGGGGCAGCCCCAGCATTTT.

This clonotype has more than one count but fewer than ten. The CDR3 loop reads CASSPGLPDTQYF. DNA for the CDR3: TGTGCCAGCAGCCCGGGACTCCCGGATACGCAGTATTTT. This rearrangement joins TRBV7-2 to TRBJ2-3, with D perhaps matching TRBD2 (6 bases). The CDR3 loop spans 13 amino acids. V was shortened by 5 bases and J by 6 bases, with 12 bases between the two germline ends. Germline V gene lookup returns CDR1 SGHTA and CDR2 FQGNSA.

This chain connects TRBV7-2 to TRBJ2-7; 8 bases are shared with TRBD1. The CDR3 has 15 residues. Germline assignment: CDR1 SGHTA and CDR2 FQGNSA. V lost 5 bases to trimming and J lost 3 bases; unmatched junction nucleotides: 9. The CDR3 is CASSQQDREGYEQYF. The CDR3 bases are TGTGCCAGCAGCCAACAGGACAGGGAAGGCTACGAGCAGTACTTC.

This clonotype was observed a handful of times. The J gene is TRBJ2-1, the V gene TRBV7-8; possible D gene TRBD2, 5 bases. Germline-derived CDR1 and CDR2 are SGHVS and FQNEAQ. V was cut by 1 base and J by 3 bases, with 16 bases left in between. There are 17 residues in the CDR3. The CDR3 protein is CASSLVVLARDYNEQFF. Written as DNA, the CDR3 is TGTGCCAGCAGCTTAGTTGTCTTAGCGAGGGACTACAATGAGCAGTTCTTC.

A few counts support this clonotype. V gene TRBV6-2 or TRBV6-3 combines with J gene TRBJ2-2; 15 bases map to TRBD2. J was trimmed by 2 bases and V by 2 bases; bases with no gene match: 12. The germline V gene encodes CDR1 MNHEY and CDR2 SVGEGT. The CDR3 has 21 residues. As DNA, the CDR3 is TGTGCCAGCAGTTACACGATGGGGACTAGCGGGAGGCTATTTAACACCGGGGAGCTGTTTTTT. Residues: CASSYTMGTSGRLFNTGELFF.

The chain recombines TRBV5-4 with TRBJ2-1, with TRBD1 matching 9 bases. Germline V CDR1 and CDR2: SGHNT, YYREEE (reference sequence). CDR3 length: 16 amino acids. V shed 5 bases, J shed 0 bases, and the junction held 6 bases outside the gene matches. The CDR3 region is CASRQGAGGSYNEQFF. The CDR3 DNA reads TGTGCCAGCAGACAGGGGGCCGGGGGCTCCTACAATGAGCAGTTCTTC. The whole variable domain, remainder taken from reference TRBV5-4 and TRBJ2-1, is ETGVTQSPTHLIKTRGQQVTLRCSSQSGHNTVSWYQQALGQGPQFIFQYYREEENGRGNFPPRFSGLQFPNYSSELNVNALELDDSALYLCASRQGAGGSYNEQFFGPGTRLTVL.

J is TRBJ2-5 and V is TRBV7-1; D not resolved. TRBV7-1 falls under the ORF class, with uncertain function. The CDR3 covers 14 residues. The V end lost 5 bases, the J end lost 3 bases, and 13 bases lay between the germline ends. The CDR3 coding sequence is TGTGCCAGCAGCCCCCTGCTGGGAAAAGAGACCCAGTACTTC. Translation: CASSPLLGKETQYF.

The V call is TRBV7-6, the J call TRBJ2-3; the match to TRBD2 covers 9 bases. Germline CDR1 is SGHVS and CDR2 is FNYEAQ. CDR3 length equals 16 residues. The V segment lost 0 bases and the J segment 5 bases; nucleotides outside the gene matches: 6. The CDR3 loop is CASSLAGIAGEDTQYF. The CDR3 DNA is TGTGCCAGCAGCTTAGCGGGGATAGCGGGGGAAGATACGCAGTATTTT.

The rearrangement links TRBV7-8 to TRBJ2-5; tentatively, D is TRBD2 (7 bases). CDR3 length equals 17 residues. Germline-derived CDR1 and CDR2 are SGHVS and FQNEAQ. Trimming took off 2 bases at V and 3 bases at J, with 19 bases between the two ends. The CDR3 DNA follows: TGTGCCAGCAGCTTATATTGGAGGGGGGGGCGCGAAGAGACCCAGTACTTC. It encodes CASSLYWRGGREETQYF.

The genes are TRBV7-9 and TRBJ2-7; D remains ambiguous. The CDR3 runs to 14 residues. The V gene's germline CDR1 is SEHNR and CDR2 FQNEAQ (reference sequence). V lost 2 bases to trimming and J lost 4 bases, with 12 bases between them. The CDR3: CASSLSGHSYEQYF. The CDR3 DNA reads as TGTGCCAGCAGCTTATCTGGGCATAGTTACGAGCAGTACTTC. Using reference TRBV7-9 and TRBJ2-7 for the parts outside the CDR3, the full variable domain is DTGVSQNPRHKITKRGQNVTFRCDPISEHNRLYWYRQTLGQGPEFLTYFQNEAQLEKSRLLSDRFSAERPKGSFSTLEIQRTEQGDSAMYLCASSLSGHSYEQYFGPGTRLTVT.

This clonotype showed up just once. This chain uses TRBV15 with TRBJ2-1, with 10 bases lining up with TRBD2. The V gene end was trimmed by 2 bases and the J gene end by 3 bases; junction bases not matched to a gene: 7. The germline V gene has CDR1 LNHNV and CDR2 YYDKDF (reference sequence). This CDR3 spans 17 amino acids. This chain's CDR3 is CATSRLKTSGLYNEQFF. In DNA form, the CDR3 reads TGTGCCACCAGCAGACTGAAGACTAGCGGGCTCTACAATGAGCAGTTCTTC.

The J gene is TRBJ2-1, the V gene TRBV18; D uncertain. V was clipped by 8 bases and J by 5 bases, with 13 bases between them. CDR1 and CDR2 (germline): KGHSH, LQKENI. The length of the CDR3 is 13 residues. CDR3 DNA sequence: TGTGCCAGCCTTAACGACCCGGACAATGAGCAGTTCTTC. Translation gives CASLNDPDNEQFF.

The CDR3 sequence is CASSVLAGGTRSEQYF. In DNA form, the CDR3 reads TGTGCCAGTAGCGTGTTAGCGGGAGGGACCAGGAGCGAGCAGTACTTC. The genes are TRBV19 and TRBJ2-7; 11 bases are shared with TRBD2. The germline V gene has CDR1 LNHDA and CDR2 SQIVND (reference sequence). V gave up 6 bases and J gave up 6 bases; unmatched junction bases: 13. This CDR3 has 16 amino acids. The entire variable domain, with the rest obtained from reference TRBV19 and TRBJ2-7, is as follows: DGGITQSPKYLFRKEGQNVTLSCEQNLNHDAMYWYRQDPGQGLRLIYYSQIVNDFQKGDIAEGYSVSREKKESFPLTVTSAQKNPTAFYLCASSVLAGGTRSEQYFGPGTRLTVT.

The chain carries TRBV19 and TRBJ2-7; 7 bases map to TRBD1. Germline lookup yields CDR1 LNHDA and CDR2 SQIVND (reference sequence). The V segment lost 5 bases and the J segment 1 base; nucleotides outside the gene matches: 20. The CDR3 totals 19 residues. The CDR3 nucleotides are TGTGCCAGTAGTGCCCGGGCCCAGGGGGTTGTATCGGGGTCCTACGAGCAGTACTTC. This translates into CASSARAQGVVSGSYEQYF.